This passage covers 19 T cell receptor beta chains from one sample sequenced in a study of radiotherapy plus CTLA-4 blockade in lung cancer. The repertoire was sequenced with immunoSEQ multiplex PCR; TCRdb's copy has only in-frame clones and lacks some. The sample yields roughly 24,000 clones, about 76% seen once. The sequencing here drew on peripheral blood, taken from a patient treated with radiotherapy plus ipilimumab. The receptors come from a human donor with non-small cell lung cancer that progressed on radiotherapy plus ipilimumab.

The V call is TRBV29-1, the J call TRBJ2-5; 8 bases match TRBD1. The V gene's germline CDR1 is SQVTM and CDR2 ANQGSEA. The CDR3 spans 11 residues. The V gene end was trimmed by 6 bases and the J gene end by 6 bases; junction bases not matched to a gene: 3. As DNA, the CDR3 is TGCAGCGTCCGACAGGGGAAGACCCAGTACTTC. Translation gives CSVRQGKTQYF.

V usage is TRBV10-3 and J usage is TRBJ1-1, with a possible D match to TRBD1 (5 bases). CDR3 size: 11 residues. From germline, CDR1 is ENHRY and CDR2 SYGVKD. Deletions cut 10 bases from V and 7 bases from J, with 13 bases between. The CDR3 DNA reads as TGTGCCACCCGGACGGGGGGTGAAGCTTTCTTT. Encoded protein: CATRTGGEAFF.

This chain uses TRBV28 with TRBJ2-1, with 7 nucleotides matching TRBD2. The CDR3 runs 17 residues. V gave up 4 bases and J gave up 0 bases; unmatched junction bases: 9. Germline V gene sequence: CDR1 MDHEN, CDR2 SYDVKM. The CDR3 coding sequence is TGTGCCAGCAGTTCCCGACTAGCAGGCAGCTCCTACAATGAGCAGTTCTTC. Its protein product is CASSSRLAGSSYNEQFF.

This chain connects TRBV19 to TRBJ2-1; 8 bases match TRBD1. This CDR3 contains 18 residues. Germline V CDR1 and CDR2: LNHDA, SQIVND (reference sequence). V lost 7 bases, J lost 0 bases, and 14 bases stayed unmatched. CDR3 in DNA: TGTGCCAGTACCAGGACAGGGTCAGTTTGGGACTCCTACAATGAGCAGTTCTTC. As protein: CASTRTGSVWDSYNEQFF. Using reference TRBV19 and TRBJ2-1 for the parts outside the CDR3, the full variable domain is DGGITQSPKYLFRKEGQNVTLSCEQNLNHDAMYWYRQDPGQGLRLIYYSQIVNDFQKGDIAEGYSVSREKKESFPLTVTSAQKNPTAFYLCASTRTGSVWDSYNEQFFGPGTRLTVL.

This clone was counted a few times. The chain links TRBV11-2 to TRBJ2-7; D unclear. The CDR3 has 12 amino acids. CDR1 is SGHAT and CDR2 is FQNNGV in the germline V gene. Trimming removed 6 bases at V and 6 bases at J, with 12 bases between. The CDR3 coding sequence is TGTGCCAGCAGAACCCCCACTGGCGAGCAGTACTTC. It yields the protein CASRTPTGEQYF.

This rearrangement joins TRBV4-3 to TRBJ2-6; maybe TRBD2 (6 bases). Trimming took 0 bases from V and 2 from J, leaving 17 bases between them. Germline assignment: CDR1 LGHNA and CDR2 YSLEER. This CDR3 has 19 residues. CDR3 loop: CASSQDRGTFRAGANVLTF. In DNA, the CDR3 is TGCGCCAGCAGCCAAGATCGGGGGACCTTCCGCGCTGGGGCCAACGTCCTGACTTTC.

In its sample, this clone was seen once. The genes are TRBV28 and TRBJ2-7, with 9 bases lining up with TRBD1. CDR3 length: 15 amino acids. Germline lookup yields CDR1 MDHEN and CDR2 SYDVKM. V trimming: 6 bases; J trimming: 2 bases; junction bases outside the gene matches: 8. DNA of the CDR3: TGTGCCAGCAGGCTACGGACAGGGGTCACCTACGAGCAGTACTTC. It specifies CASRLRTGVTYEQYF.

This rearrangement joins TRBV2 to TRBJ2-1; D is unresolved. The germline CDR1 and CDR2 sequences are SNHLY and FYNNEI. V lost 7 bases and J lost 4, with 8 bases in between. The CDR3 totals 12 residues. The CDR3: CASKASYNEQFF. CDR3 in DNA: TGTGCCAGCAAGGCGTCTTACAATGAGCAGTTCTTC.

The chain links TRBV5-4 to TRBJ2-1; 10 nucleotides match TRBD1. The CDR3 length is 16 residues. V dropped 4 bases and J dropped 6; count of bases not matched to a gene: 10. CDR1 SGHNT and CDR2 YYREEE come from the germline V gene (reference sequence). DNA of the CDR3: TGTGCCAGCAGCGCGTCGGGACAGGGGCGGTCCAATGAGCAGTTCTTC. Protein product: CASSASGQGRSNEQFF.

The chain recombines TRBV28 with TRBJ2-7, with D perhaps TRBD1 (6 bases). The V end was cut by 2 bases, the J end by 1 base, with 12 bases between. The CDR3 sequence is 15 residues long. CDR1 is MDHEN and CDR2 is SYDVKM in the germline V gene. The CDR3 loop reads CASSLGQLPSYEQYF. The CDR3 nucleotides read TGTGCCAGCAGTTTAGGACAGCTACCTTCCTACGAGCAGTACTTC.

This chain uses TRBV10-1 with TRBJ2-3; 14 nucleotides align to TRBD2. Germline CDR1 WNHNN, CDR2 SYGVQD (reference sequence). CDR3 length: 17 residues. The ends lost 3 bases at V and 4 bases at J; junction bases unmatched: 6. The CDR3 loop is CASSEGTSGRRADTQYF. CDR3 sequence (DNA): TGCGCCAGCAGTGAAGGGACTAGCGGGAGAAGGGCAGATACGCAGTATTTT.

The rearrangement links TRBV28 to TRBJ1-4; weak D call: TRBD1 (5 bases). Trimming took 4 bases from V and 4 from J, leaving 10 bases between them. The CDR3 is 14 amino acids. Germline V gene sequence: CDR1 MDHEN, CDR2 SYDVKM. CDR3 region: CASSSLDSNEKLFF. The CDR3, as DNA: TGTGCCAGCAGTTCTCTCGACAGTAATGAAAAACTGTTTTTT.

This clone was detected only once. The gene calls are TRBV28 and TRBJ1-2; the match to TRBD1 covers 7 bases. From germline, CDR1 is MDHEN and CDR2 SYDVKM. The V segment lost 8 bases and the J segment 5 bases; nucleotides outside the gene matches: 11. The CDR3 has 14 amino acids. The CDR3 loop reads CASRRSEGAYGYTF. CDR3 DNA: TGTGCCAGCCGACGATCAGAGGGGGCTTATGGCTACACCTTC.

This rearrangement joins TRBV5-4 to TRBJ2-3; D remains ambiguous. Per the germline V gene, CDR1 is SGHNT and CDR2 is YYREEE (reference sequence). With 0 bases removed from V and 2 bases from J, the gap between germline ends came to 7 bases. There are 14 residues in the CDR3. The CDR3 DNA is TGTGCCAGCAGCTTGGAAGGGCCCACAGATACGCAGTATTTT. Protein sequence: CASSLEGPTDTQYF.

This clone was observed a few times. The chain carries TRBV5-4 and TRBJ2-1; 8 nucleotides agree with TRBD1. CDR1 is SGHNT, CDR2 YYREEE, per germline (reference sequence). The V gene end was trimmed by 3 bases and the J gene end by 0 bases; junction bases not matched to a gene: 2. CDR3 length: 15 residues. The CDR3 DNA reads TGTGCCAGCAGCTCGGGGACAGGCTCCTACAATGAGCAGTTCTTC. Its protein product is CASSSGTGSYNEQFF.

This chain links TRBV5-1 with TRBJ2-2; D gene unclear. Germline V gene sequence: CDR1 SGHRS, CDR2 YFSETQ. The V end was cut by 1 base, the J end by 1 base, with 5 bases between. The CDR3 runs 14 residues. The CDR3 loop reads CASSLPGNTGELFF. The CDR3 DNA sequence: TGCGCCAGCAGCTTGCCCGGGAACACCGGGGAGCTGTTTTTT.

The V and J genes are TRBV27 and TRBJ2-5; weak D call: TRBD1 (8 bases). The CDR3 covers 16 residues. The germline V and J ends were trimmed by 2 bases and 5 bases, with 18 bases remaining between them. Germline CDR1 is MNHEY and CDR2 is SMNVEV (reference sequence). CDR3 loop: CASSLRGQGGGETQYF. The CDR3 DNA reads TGTGCCAGCAGTTTACGCGGACAGGGAGGGGGGGAGACCCAGTACTTC.

J is TRBJ2-7 and V is TRBV4-2; 9 positions match TRBD1. CDR3 length: 15 residues. Germline CDR1 is LGHNA and CDR2 is YNFKEQ. Trimming cost V 2 bases and J 5 bases; bases outside gene matches: 7. In nucleotides, the CDR3 is TGTGCCAGCAGCCAACCTGGGGGACAGGGCCACGAGCAGTACTTC. It translates to CASSQPGGQGHEQYF.

This sequence joins TRBV7-8 and TRBJ1-5, with D uncertain. V was trimmed by 3 bases and J by 4 bases, leaving 13 bases between them. Per germline, CDR1 SGHVS and CDR2 FQNEAQ. The CDR3 is 15 amino acids. Written as DNA, the CDR3 is TGTGCCAGCAGCTTCACGGCCATAAAAAATCAGCCCCAGCATTTT. Amino acids: CASSFTAIKNQPQHF.